Given below is one TCR beta chain in context. Its antigen is unknown. Researchers set a sequencing depth target of 1 in 200,000 to 1 in 1 million T cells. Profiled with immunoSEQ multiplex PCR; TCRdb holds only in-frame clones, not every one. The sample has under 40,000 clones; about 47% are singletons. The data belong to a study of cytotoxic CD8 clonotypes in ibrutinib-treated CLL. Broader study findings: Clonality climbed at ibrutinib response, then dropped toward baseline at progression. Under treatment, the uncommon public clonotypes either contracted or remained stable.

Germline lookup yields CDR1 MDHEN and CDR2 SYDVKM. The CDR3 runs to 12 residues. Trimming removed 4 bases from V and 4 bases from J, with 4 bases in between. The chain uses TRBV28 and TRBJ2-2; D not resolved. This receptor was taken from a human donor with chronic lymphocytic leukemia. The sample in question was PBMCs, obtained before ibrutinib treatment. CDR3 sequence (DNA): TGTGCCAGCAGTTCGGGCACCGGGGAGCTGTTTTTT. As protein: CASSSGTGELFF.